This T cell receptor beta chain was documented in a study of blood T cell repertoires in COVID-19. Trimming cost V 4 bases and J 5 bases, with 14 bases left between them. Germline values: CDR1 KGHSH, CDR2 LQKENI. The CDR3 sequence is 15 residues long. Only in-frame clones appear in the TCRdb table, and some are missing; sequencing was by immunoSEQ multiplex PCR. The table includes some 190,000 clones, approximately 84% detected once. All recovered Cohort 3 donors got two negative PCRs, got clearance, or saw symptom resolution. The sequence came from a woman under 40 who had recovered from COVID-19. Source material: PBMCs or T cells enriched from blood (not recorded which). The V call is TRBV18, the J call TRBJ2-2; D is possibly TRBD1 (6 bases). Written as DNA, the CDR3 is TGTGCCAGCTCACACGGACAGAGGGGTACCGGGGAGCTGTTTTTT. Protein sequence: CASSHGQRGTGELFF. Combining the CDR3 with reference TRBV18 and TRBJ2-2 gives the whole variable domain NAGVMQNPRHLVRRRGQEARLRCSPMKGHSHVYWYRQLPEEGLKFMVYLQKENIIDESGMPKERFSAEFPKEGPSILRIQQVVRGDSAAYFCASSHGQRGTGELFFGEGSRLTVL.